A selection of T cell receptor beta chains follows, all from one sample in a study of control samples from healthy donors and cancer patients. Only in-frame clones appear in the TCRdb table, and some are missing; sequencing was by immunoSEQ multiplex PCR. The sample includes roughly 95,000 clones, 88% of them seen just once. The sequenced sample was blood. The receptors originated from a man between 25 and 39 years old in good health. Both conserved end residues are part of each CDR3. D genes are given only for firm matches. Clone size, where shown, is once, few, many, or a class for clones that have expanded.

TRBV5-4,TRBD2,TRBJ2-1,NA,TGTGCCAGCAGTCCAGCGGGAGGTACCTACAATGAGCAGTTCTTC,CASSPAGGTYNEQFF
TRBV7-9,NA,TRBJ2-2,NA,TGTGCCAGCAGCTTAGTCTCTTGGGGGAACACCGGGGAGCTGTTTTTT,CASSLVSWGNTGELFF
TRBV6-5,NA,TRBJ1-1,NA,TGTGCCAGCAGTTACCATGGGGGTATGAACACTGAAGCTTTCTTT,CASSYHGGMNTEAFF
TRBV6-2/TRBV6-3,NA,TRBJ2-7,NA,TGTGCCAGCAGTAAACTGGGCAGGGTCACCTACGAGCAGTACTTC,CASSKLGRVTYEQYF
TRBV30,NA,TRBJ1-5,medium-sized,TGTGCCTGGGGGGGCGACGACAATCAGCCCCAGCATTTT,CAWGGDDNQPQHF
TRBV7-6,TRBD1,TRBJ1-1,NA,TGTGCCAGCAGCTCACTACCGACAGGGATTGAAGCTTTCTTT,CASSSLPTGIEAFF
TRBV5-1,NA,TRBJ2-3,NA,TGCGCCAGCAGCTTGGAACTAGTCGGCACAGATACGCAGTATTTT,CASSLELVGTDTQYF
TRBV9,TRBD2,TRBJ2-3,NA,TGTGCCAGCAGCGTAGTCAGCGGGAAGATAGATACGCAGTATTTT,CASSVVSGKIDTQYF
TRBV5-1,NA,TRBJ2-5,NA,TGCGCCAGCAGCTTGTTCCAGTTAACTTGGGTCCAAGAGACCCAGTACTTC,CASSLFQLTWVQETQYF
TRBV5-1,NA,TRBJ1-2,NA,TGCGCCAGCAGCTTGAGACAGTCCACTAACTATGGCTACACCTTC,CASSLRQSTNYGYTF
TRBV25-1,NA,TRBJ2-7,NA,TGTGCCAGCGGGGGGATCTACGAGCAGTACTTC,CASGGIYEQYF
TRBV2,NA,TRBJ2-3,NA,TGTGCCAGCAGTGGCGGCGGTGGAGTTGGATCAGATACGCAGTATTTT,CASSGGGGVGSDTQYF
TRBV19,NA,TRBJ1-2,NA,TGTGCCAGTAGGGGCGGGGCAGGGAACTATGGCTACACCTTC,CASRGGAGNYGYTF